The entry below gives a single T cell receptor (beta chain) sequence along with its context. This CDR3 is 18 amino acids long. Per germline, CDR1 SGDLS and CDR2 YYNGEE. Trimming cost V 0 bases and J 6 bases; bases outside gene matches: 13. Per the original methods: Cell counts per sample came from amplifying reference gene primers. Some clones are missing from TCRdb's copy, which holds only in-frame ones; the method was immunoSEQ multiplex PCR. V and J calls and clone size come straight from that table; D and trimming were deduced from the DNA. The sample shows under 95,000 clones, around 87% of them seen only once. This specimen belongs to a study of blood T cell repertoires in COVID-19. As for the study in general: The samples span acute and convalescent COVID-19 from the United States, Italy and Spain. From T cells, B-cell-depleted T cells, or PBMCs came the material, which was cDNA or gDNA.

The chain uses TRBV9 and TRBJ2-1; 9 nucleotides agree with TRBD2. The clonotype originates from a woman aged 80 or over with acute or convalescent COVID-19. The sequencing sample was made of peripheral blood. The chain's CDR3 is CASSVGSRGGLGANEQFF. In DNA form, the CDR3 reads TGTGCCAGCAGCGTAGGGTCGCGGGGGGGCCTGGGTGCCAATGAGCAGTTCTTC.